The clone carrying this T cell receptor (beta chain) was detected only a few times. Its antigen is not known. This sample is drawn from a study of persistence of HIV-infected CD4 T cells. Study summary: A median of around 8 years of suppressive ART preceded sampling. Overall study findings and caveats: Antigen-responding cells were enriched for degenerate expanded CDR3beta sequences.

Germline V gene lookup returns CDR1 SQVTM and CDR2 ANQGSEA. V gave up 6 bases and J gave up 8 bases; unmatched junction bases: 10. The CDR3 runs 14 residues. The stimulus was lysate of CMV-infected fibroblasts, 10 ug/mL. CD40L/CD69 double-negative CD45RO-high memory CD4+ T cells were collected. The immunoSEQ assay was version 4, run in survey mode. The data were produced by immunoSEQ multiplex PCR, yet TCRdb's version contains in-frame clones alone and is incomplete. The sample holds more than 30,000 clones, about four fifths seen once. V and J are TRBV29-1 and TRBJ2-3; 11 bases fit TRBD2. Sequenced material: CD4+ T cells sorted from PBMCs after approximately 20-hour stimulation, taken from a patient who received antiretroviral therapy. The receptor comes from an adult woman with HIV who was CMV-seropositive. The CDR3 sequence: CSVSLAGGTGTQYF. The CDR3 coding sequence is TGCAGCGTCTCCCTAGCGGGGGGAACGGGTACGCAGTATTTT.